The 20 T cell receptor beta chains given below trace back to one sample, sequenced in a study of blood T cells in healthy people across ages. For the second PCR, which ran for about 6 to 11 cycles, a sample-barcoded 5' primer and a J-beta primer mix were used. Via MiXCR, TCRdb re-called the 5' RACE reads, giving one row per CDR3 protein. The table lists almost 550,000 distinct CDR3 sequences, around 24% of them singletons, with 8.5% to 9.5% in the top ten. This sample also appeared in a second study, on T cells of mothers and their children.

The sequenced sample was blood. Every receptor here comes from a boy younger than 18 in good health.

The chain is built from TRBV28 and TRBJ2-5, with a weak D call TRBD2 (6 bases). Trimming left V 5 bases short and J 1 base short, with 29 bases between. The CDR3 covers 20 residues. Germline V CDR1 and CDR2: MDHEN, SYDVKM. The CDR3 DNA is TGTGCCAGCAGTACCTTCTACCGGGACTCTCATAATTGGGCCCAAGAGACCCAGTACTTC. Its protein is CASSTFYRDSHNWAQETQYF.

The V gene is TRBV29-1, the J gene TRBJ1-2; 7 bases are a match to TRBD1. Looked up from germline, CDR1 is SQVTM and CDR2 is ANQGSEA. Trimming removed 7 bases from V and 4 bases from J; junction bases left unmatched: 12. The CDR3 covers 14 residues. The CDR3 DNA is TGCAGCGCCTCCAGACAGGGAGACAGCTATGGCTACACCTTC. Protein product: CSASRQGDSYGYTF.

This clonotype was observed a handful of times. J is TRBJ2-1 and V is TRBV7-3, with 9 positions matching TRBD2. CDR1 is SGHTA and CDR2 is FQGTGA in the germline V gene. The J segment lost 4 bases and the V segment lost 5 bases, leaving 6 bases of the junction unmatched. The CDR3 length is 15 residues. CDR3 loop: CASSPGTSNYNEQFF. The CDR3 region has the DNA TGTGCCAGCAGCCCCGGGACTAGCAATTACAATGAGCAGTTCTTC.

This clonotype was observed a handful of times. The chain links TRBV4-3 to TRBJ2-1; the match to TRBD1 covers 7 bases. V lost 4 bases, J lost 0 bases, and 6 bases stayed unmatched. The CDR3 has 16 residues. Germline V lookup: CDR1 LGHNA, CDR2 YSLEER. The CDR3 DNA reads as TGCGCCAGCAGCCCGATGGGACAGTACTCCTACAATGAGCAGTTCTTC. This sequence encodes CASSPMGQYSYNEQFF.

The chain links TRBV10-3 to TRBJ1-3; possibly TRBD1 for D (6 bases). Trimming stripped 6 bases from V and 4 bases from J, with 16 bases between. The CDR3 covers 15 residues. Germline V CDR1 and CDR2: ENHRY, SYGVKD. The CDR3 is CAISPQGNTGNTIYF. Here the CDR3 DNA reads TGTGCCATCAGCCCACAGGGTAACACAGGAAACACCATATATTTT.

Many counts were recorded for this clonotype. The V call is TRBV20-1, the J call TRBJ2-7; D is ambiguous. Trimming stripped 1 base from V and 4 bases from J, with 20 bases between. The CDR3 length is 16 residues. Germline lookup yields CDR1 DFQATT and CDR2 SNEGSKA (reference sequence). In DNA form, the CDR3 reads TGCAGTGCTAGAGCGTGGGCCCGACTCTACTCGTACGAGCAGTACTTC. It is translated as CSARAWARLYSYEQYF.

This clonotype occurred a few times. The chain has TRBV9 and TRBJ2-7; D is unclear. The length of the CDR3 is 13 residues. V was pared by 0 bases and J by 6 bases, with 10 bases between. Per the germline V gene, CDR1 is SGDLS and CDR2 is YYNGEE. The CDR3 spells CASSVVSASEQYF. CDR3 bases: TGTGCCAGCAGCGTAGTATCGGCAAGCGAGCAGTACTTC.

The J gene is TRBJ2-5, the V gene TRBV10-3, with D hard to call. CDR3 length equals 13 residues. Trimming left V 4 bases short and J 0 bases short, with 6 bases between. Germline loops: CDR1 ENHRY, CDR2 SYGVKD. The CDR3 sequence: CAISGTYQETQYF. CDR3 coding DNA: TGTGCCATCAGTGGAACCTACCAAGAGACCCAGTACTTC.

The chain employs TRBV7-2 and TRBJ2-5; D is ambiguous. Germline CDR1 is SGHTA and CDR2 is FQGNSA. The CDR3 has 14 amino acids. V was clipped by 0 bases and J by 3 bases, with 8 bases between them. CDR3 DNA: TGTGCCAGCAGCTTAGCGTTCACGAAAGAGACCCAGTACTTC. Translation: CASSLAFTKETQYF.

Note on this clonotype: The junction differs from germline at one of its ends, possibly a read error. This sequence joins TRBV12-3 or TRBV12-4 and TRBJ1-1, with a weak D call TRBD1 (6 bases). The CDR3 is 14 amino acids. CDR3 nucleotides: TGTGCCAGTAGTTGGGGGGGCAGACCCACTGAAGCTTTCTTT. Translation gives CASSWGGRPTEAFF.

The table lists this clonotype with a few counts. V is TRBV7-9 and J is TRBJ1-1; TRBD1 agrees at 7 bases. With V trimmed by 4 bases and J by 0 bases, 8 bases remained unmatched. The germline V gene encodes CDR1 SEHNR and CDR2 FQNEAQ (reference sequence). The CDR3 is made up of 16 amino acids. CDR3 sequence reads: CASSWFTGVLNTEAFF. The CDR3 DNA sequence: TGTGCCAGCAGCTGGTTTACAGGGGTTTTGAACACTGAAGCTTTCTTT.

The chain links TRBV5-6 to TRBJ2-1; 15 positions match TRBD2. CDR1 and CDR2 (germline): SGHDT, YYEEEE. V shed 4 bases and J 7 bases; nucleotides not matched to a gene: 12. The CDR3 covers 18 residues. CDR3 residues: CASSPRYRTSGGGNEQFF. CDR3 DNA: TGTGCCAGCAGCCCCCGCTATAGGACTAGCGGGGGGGGGAATGAGCAGTTCTTC.

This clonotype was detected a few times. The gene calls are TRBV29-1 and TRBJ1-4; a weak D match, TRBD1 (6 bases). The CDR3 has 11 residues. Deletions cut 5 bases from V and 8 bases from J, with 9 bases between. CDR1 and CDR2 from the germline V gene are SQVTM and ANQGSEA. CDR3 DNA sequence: TGCAGCGTTTGGAGGGGGGAAAAACTGTTTTTT. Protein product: CSVWRGEKLFF. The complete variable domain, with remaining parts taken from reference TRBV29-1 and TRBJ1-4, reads SAVISQKPSRDICQRGTSLTIQCQVDSQVTMMFWYRQQPGQSLTLIATANQGSEATYESGFVIDKFPISRPNLTFSTLTVSNMSPEDSSIYLCSVWRGEKLFFGSGTQLSVL.

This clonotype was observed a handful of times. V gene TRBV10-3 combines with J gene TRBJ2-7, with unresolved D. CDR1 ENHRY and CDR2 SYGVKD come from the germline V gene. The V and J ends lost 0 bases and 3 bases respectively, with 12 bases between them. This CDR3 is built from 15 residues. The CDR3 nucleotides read TGTGCCATCAGTGAGTCGGTAAACAGTGGCTACGAGCAGTACTTC. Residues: CAISESVNSGYEQYF.

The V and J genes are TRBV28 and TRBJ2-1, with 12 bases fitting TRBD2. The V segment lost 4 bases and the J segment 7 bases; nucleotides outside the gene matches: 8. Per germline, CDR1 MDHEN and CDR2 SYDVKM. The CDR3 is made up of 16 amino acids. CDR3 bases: TGTGCCAGCAGTTCGCTGACTAGCGGGAGTGTGAATGAGCAGTTCTTC. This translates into CASSSLTSGSVNEQFF.

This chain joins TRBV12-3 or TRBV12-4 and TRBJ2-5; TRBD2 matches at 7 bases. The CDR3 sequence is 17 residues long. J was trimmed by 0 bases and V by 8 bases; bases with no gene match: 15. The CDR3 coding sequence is TGTGCCAGCCGGCTTCGGGGCGGGAGAGGGTACCAAGAGACCCAGTACTTC. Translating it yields CASRLRGGRGYQETQYF.

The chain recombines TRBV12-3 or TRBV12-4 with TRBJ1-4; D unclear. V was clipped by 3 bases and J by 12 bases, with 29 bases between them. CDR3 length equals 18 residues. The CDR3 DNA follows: TGTGCCAGCAGTTTTCCTATCGATCCCCCCCCGGCCTCTGGGGAACTGTTTTTT. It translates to CASSFPIDPPPASGELFF.

In DNA form, the CDR3 reads TGTGCCAGCAGTTTTTCCCTAACGGGGTACTACAATGAGCAGTTCTTC. It translates to CASSFSLTGYYNEQFF. J is TRBJ2-1 and V is TRBV27, with TRBD2 as a possible D gene (5 bases). This CDR3 region has 16 residues. Trimming left V 3 bases short and J 3 bases short, with 15 bases between. Germline loops: CDR1 MNHEY, CDR2 SMNVEV (reference sequence).

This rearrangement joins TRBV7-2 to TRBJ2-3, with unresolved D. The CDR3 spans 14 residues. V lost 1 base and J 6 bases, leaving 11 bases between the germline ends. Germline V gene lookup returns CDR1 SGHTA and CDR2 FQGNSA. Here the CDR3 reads CASSLGFGLDTQYF. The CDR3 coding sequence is TGTGCCAGCAGCTTAGGGTTTGGGTTGGATACGCAGTATTTT.

The CDR3 protein is CASSVGGADTYEQYF. DNA of the CDR3: TGTGCCAGCAGTGTAGGGGGGGCCGACACCTACGAGCAGTACTTC. The chain employs TRBV6-1 and TRBJ2-7; weak D call: TRBD2 (7 bases). The CDR3 sequence is 15 residues long. Germline lookup yields CDR1 MNHNS and CDR2 SASEGT. The germline V and J ends were trimmed by 4 bases and 2 bases, with 15 bases remaining between them.